This T cell receptor beta chain is drawn from a study of T cell changes during pregnancy in multiple sclerosis. Clones were sequenced by immunoSEQ multiplex PCR, and TCRdb holds only the in-frame ones, with some missing. This sample carries under 90,000 clones, roughly 89% of them seen once, and the ten largest clones take approximately 3.3%. The source is a female donor in good health, enrolled as a control in a pregnancy study. The material sequenced was peripheral blood, taken after pregnancy.

The chain's CDR3 is CASSQEGRTGELFF. The DNA for the CDR3 is TGCGCCAGCAGCCAAGAAGGCAGGACCGGGGAGCTGTTTTTT. The V call is TRBV4-1, the J call TRBJ2-2, with D unresolved. Between the trimmed V and J ends, which lost 0 bases and 5 bases, there was a span of 7 bases. The CDR3 extends over 14 amino acids. Germline assignment: CDR1 MGHRA and CDR2 YSYEKL.